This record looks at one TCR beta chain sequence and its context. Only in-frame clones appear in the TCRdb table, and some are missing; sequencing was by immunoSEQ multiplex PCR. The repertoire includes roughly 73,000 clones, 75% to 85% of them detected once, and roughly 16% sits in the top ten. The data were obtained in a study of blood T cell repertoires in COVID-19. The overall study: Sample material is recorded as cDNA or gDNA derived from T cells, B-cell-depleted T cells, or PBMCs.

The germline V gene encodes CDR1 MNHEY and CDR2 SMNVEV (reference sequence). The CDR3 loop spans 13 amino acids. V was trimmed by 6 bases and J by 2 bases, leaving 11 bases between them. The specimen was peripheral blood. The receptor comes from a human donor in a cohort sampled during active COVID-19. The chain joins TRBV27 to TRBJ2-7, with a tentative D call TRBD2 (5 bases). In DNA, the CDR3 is TGTGCCAGCAGGGACTTGGCAACCTACGAGCAGTACTTC. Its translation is CASRDLATYEQYF.